This T cell receptor beta chain was sequenced for a study of siplizumab effects on memory and regulatory T cells. Profiling relied on immunoSEQ multiplex PCR, and the TCRdb table lists in-frame clones only, not all of them. The sample carries fewer than 120,000 clones, about nine tenths recorded once. The sequence came from a human donor in good health. The sequenced material came from CD4+ T cells sorted from blood.

The CDR3 sequence is CASGGTGNLDTF. The CDR3 bases are TGTGCCAGCGGGGGGACAGGGAACCTTGACACCTTC. The genes are TRBV6-6 and TRBJ1-2, with 9 bases lining up with TRBD1. V was clipped by 8 bases and J by 12 bases; unmatched bases: 10. The germline V gene encodes CDR1 MNHNY and CDR2 SVGAGI (reference sequence). The CDR3 spans 12 residues.